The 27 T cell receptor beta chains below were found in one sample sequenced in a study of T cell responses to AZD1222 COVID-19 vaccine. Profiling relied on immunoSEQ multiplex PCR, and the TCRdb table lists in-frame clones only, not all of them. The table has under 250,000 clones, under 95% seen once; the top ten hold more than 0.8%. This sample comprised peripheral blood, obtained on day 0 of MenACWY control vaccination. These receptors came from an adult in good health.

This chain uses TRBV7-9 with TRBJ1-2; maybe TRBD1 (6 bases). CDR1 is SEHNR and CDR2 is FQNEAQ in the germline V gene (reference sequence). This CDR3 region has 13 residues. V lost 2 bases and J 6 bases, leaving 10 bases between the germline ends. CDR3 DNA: TGTGCCAGCAGCTTACAGGGGTGGGATGGCTACACCTTC. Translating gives CASSLQGWDGYTF.

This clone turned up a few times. CDR3 amino acids: CASSLESAGGYGYTF. As DNA, the CDR3 is TGTGCCAGCAGCTTAGAGTCGGCAGGGGGCTATGGCTACACCTTC. J is TRBJ1-2 and V is TRBV7-2, with TRBD1 identical over 7 bases. V gave up 1 base and J gave up 4 bases; unmatched junction bases: 6. The CDR3 has 15 residues. CDR1 SGHTA and CDR2 FQGNSA come from the germline V gene.

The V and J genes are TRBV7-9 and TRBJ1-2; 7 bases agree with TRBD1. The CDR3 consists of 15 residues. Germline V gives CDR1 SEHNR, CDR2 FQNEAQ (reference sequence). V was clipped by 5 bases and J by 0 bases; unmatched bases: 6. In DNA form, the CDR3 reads TGTGCCAGCAGCATATGGGACAGAGCTAACTATGGCTACACCTTC. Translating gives CASSIWDRANYGYTF.

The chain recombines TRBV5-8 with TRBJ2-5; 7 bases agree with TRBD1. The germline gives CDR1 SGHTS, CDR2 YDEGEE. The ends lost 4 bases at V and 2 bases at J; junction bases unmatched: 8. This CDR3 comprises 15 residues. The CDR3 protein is CASSVGTVLQETQYF. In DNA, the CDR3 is TGTGCCAGCAGCGTGGGGACAGTTCTTCAAGAGACCCAGTACTTC.

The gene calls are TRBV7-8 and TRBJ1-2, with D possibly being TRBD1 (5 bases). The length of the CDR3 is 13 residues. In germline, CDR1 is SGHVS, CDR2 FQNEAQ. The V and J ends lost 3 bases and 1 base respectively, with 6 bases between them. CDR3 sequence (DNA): TGTGCCAGCAGCTTCGGGGGTAACTATGGCTACACCTTC. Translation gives CASSFGGNYGYTF.

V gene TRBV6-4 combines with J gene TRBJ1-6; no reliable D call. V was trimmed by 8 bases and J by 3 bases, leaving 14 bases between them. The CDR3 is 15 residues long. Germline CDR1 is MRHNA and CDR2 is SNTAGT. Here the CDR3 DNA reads TGTGCCAGCCCTGCAGCCCGCCACTATAATTCACCCCTCCACTTT. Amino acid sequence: CASPAARHYNSPLHF.

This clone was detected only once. Written as DNA, the CDR3 is TGTGCCAGCCTCAACACCGGGGAGCTGTTTTTT. Protein product: CASLNTGELFF. The gene calls are TRBV6-6 and TRBJ2-2, with D hard to call. This CDR3 contains 11 residues. Trimming stripped 8 bases from V and 2 bases from J, with 3 bases between. Per germline, CDR1 MNHNY and CDR2 SVGAGI (reference sequence).

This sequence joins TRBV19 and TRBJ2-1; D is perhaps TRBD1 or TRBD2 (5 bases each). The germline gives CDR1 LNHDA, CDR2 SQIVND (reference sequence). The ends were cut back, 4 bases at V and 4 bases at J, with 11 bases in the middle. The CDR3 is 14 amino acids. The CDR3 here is CASSRDLAYNEQFF. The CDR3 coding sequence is TGTGCCAGTAGTAGGGACCTAGCATACAATGAGCAGTTCTTC.

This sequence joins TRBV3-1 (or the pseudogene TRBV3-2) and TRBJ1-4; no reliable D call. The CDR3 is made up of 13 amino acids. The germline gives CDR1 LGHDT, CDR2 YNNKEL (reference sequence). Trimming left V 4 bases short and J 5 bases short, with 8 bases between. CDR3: CASSPSRNEKLFF. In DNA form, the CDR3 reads TGTGCCAGCAGCCCCAGCAGGAATGAAAAACTGTTTTTT.

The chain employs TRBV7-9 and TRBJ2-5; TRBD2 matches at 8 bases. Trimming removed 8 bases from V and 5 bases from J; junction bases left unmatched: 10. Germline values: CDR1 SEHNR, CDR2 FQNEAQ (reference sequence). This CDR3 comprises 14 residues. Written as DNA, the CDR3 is TGTGCCAGCTCAACCGGGGGGGTTCGGGAGACCCAGTACTTC. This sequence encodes CASSTGGVRETQYF. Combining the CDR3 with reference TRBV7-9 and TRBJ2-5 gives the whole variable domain DTGVSQNPRHKITKRGQNVTFRCDPISEHNRLYWYRQTLGQGPEFLTYFQNEAQLEKSRLLSDRFSAERPKGSFSTLEIQRTEQGDSAMYLCASSTGGVRETQYFGPGTRLLVL.

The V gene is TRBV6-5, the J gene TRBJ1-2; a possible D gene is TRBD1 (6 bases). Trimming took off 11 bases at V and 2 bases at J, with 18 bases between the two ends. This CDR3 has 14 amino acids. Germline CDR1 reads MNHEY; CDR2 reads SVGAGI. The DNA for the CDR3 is TGTGCCTCTCCAGGAAGGGGGTTGAACTATGGCTACACCTTC. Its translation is CASPGRGLNYGYTF.

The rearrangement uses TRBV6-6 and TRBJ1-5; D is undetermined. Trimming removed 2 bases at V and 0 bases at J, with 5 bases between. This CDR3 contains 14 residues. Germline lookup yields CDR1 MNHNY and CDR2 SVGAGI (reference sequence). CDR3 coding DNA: TGTGCCAGCAGTTACATGAATAGCAATCAGCCCCAGCATTTT. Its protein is CASSYMNSNQPQHF.

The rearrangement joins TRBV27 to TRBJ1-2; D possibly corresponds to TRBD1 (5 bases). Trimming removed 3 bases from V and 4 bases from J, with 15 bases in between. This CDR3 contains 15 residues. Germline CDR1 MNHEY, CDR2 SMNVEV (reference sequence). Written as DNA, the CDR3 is TGTGCCAGCAGTTTGTTGGGGCCCCCTACCTATGGCTACACCTTC. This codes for CASSLLGPPTYGYTF.

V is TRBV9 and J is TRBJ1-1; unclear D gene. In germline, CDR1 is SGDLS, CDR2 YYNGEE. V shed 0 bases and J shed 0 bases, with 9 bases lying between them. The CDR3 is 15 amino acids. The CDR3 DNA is TGTGCCAGCAGCGTAGGCCCAGGAGTGAACACTGAAGCTTTCTTT. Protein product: CASSVGPGVNTEAFF. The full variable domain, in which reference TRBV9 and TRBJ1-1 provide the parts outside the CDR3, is DSGVTQTPKHLITATGQRVTLRCSPRSGDLSVYWYQQSLDQGLQFLIQYYNGEERAKGNILERFSAQQFPDLHSELNLSSLELGDSALYFCASSVGPGVNTEAFFGQGTRLTVV.

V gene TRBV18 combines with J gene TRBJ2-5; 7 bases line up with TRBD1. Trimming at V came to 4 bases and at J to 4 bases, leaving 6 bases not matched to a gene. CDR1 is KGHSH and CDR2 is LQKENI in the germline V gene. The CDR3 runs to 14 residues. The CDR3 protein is CASSLMDRSETQYF. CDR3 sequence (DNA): TGTGCCAGCTCACTAATGGACAGGTCAGAGACCCAGTACTTC.

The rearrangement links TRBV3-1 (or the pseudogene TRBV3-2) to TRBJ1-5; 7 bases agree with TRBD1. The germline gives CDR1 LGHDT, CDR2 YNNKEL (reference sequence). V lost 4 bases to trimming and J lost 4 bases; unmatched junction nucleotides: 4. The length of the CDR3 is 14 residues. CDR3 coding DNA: TGTGCCAGCAGCCCAATGACAGGGAATCAGCCCCAGCATTTT. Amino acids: CASSPMTGNQPQHF.

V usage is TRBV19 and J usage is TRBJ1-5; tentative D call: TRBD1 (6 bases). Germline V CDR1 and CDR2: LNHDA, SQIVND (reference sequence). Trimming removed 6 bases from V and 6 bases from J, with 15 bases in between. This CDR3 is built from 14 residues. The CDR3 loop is CASRGPGEGQPQHF. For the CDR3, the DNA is TGTGCCAGTAGGGGCCCAGGGGAAGGTCAGCCCCAGCATTTT.

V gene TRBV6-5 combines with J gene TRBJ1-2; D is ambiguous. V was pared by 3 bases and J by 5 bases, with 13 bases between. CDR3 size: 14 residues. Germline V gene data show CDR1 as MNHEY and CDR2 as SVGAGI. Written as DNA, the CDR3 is TGTGCCAGCAGTTATCTGGACGGGGAGTATGGCTACACCTTC. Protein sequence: CASSYLDGEYGYTF.

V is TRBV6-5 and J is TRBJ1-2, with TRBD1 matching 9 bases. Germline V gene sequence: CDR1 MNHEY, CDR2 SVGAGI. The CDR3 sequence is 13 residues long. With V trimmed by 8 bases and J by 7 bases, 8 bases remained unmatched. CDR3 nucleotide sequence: TGTGCCAGCCGGGGGGACAGGGCGGGTGGCTACACCTTC. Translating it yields CASRGDRAGGYTF.

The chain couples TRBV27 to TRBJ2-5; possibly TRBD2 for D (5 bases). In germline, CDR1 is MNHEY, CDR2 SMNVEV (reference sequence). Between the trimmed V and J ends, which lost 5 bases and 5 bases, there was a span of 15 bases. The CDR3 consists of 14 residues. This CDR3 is CASSPYPGIETQYF. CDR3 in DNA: TGTGCCAGCAGTCCTTATCCCGGGATTGAGACCCAGTACTTC.

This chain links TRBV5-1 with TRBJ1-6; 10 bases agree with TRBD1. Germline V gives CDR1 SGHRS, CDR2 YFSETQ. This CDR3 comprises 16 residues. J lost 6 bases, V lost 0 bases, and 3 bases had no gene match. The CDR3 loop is CASSLAGTGVNSPLHF. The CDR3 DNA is TGCGCCAGCAGCTTGGCCGGGACAGGGGTTAATTCACCCCTCCACTTT.

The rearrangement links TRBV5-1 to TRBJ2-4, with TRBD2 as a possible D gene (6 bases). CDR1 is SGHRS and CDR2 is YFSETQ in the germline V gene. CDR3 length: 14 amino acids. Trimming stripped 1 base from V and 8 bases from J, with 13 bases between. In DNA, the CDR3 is TGCGCCAGCAGCTTGTTGACGGGGGAGGACATTCAGTACTTC. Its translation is CASSLLTGEDIQYF. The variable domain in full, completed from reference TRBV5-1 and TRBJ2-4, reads KAGVTQTPRYLIKTRGQQVTLSCSPISGHRSVSWYQQTPGQGLQFLFEYFSETQRNKGNFPGRFSGRQFSNSRSEMNVSTLELGDSALYLCASSLLTGEDIQYFGAGTRLSVL.

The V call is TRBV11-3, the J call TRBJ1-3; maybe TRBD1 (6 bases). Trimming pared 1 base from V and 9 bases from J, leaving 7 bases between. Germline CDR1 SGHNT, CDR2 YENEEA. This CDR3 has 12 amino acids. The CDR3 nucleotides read TGTGCCAGCAGCTTAGGAGGGGGCACCATATATTTT. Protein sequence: CASSLGGGTIYF.

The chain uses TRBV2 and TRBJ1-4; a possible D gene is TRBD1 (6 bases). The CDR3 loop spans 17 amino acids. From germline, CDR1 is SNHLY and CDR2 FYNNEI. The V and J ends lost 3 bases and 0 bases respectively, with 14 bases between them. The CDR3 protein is CASSDLRGLATNEKLFF. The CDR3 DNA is TGTGCCAGCAGTGACCTCAGGGGACTTGCAACTAATGAAAAACTGTTTTTT.

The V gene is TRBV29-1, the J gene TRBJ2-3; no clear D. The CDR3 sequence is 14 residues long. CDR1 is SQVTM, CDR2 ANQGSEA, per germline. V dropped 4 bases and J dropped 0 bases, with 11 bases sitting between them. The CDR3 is CSVALKSSTDTQYF. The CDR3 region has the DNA TGCAGCGTTGCCCTGAAATCTAGCACAGATACGCAGTATTTT.

The CDR3 spells CASSMDSFYGYTF. DNA of the CDR3: TGTGCCAGCAGCATGGACAGTTTTTATGGCTACACCTTC. The rearrangement joins TRBV7-9 to TRBJ1-2; the D gene is possibly TRBD1 (6 bases). Trimming left V 5 bases short and J 5 bases short, with 12 bases between. The CDR3 has 13 amino acids. Germline V lookup: CDR1 SEHNR, CDR2 FQNEAQ (reference sequence). Filled out from reference TRBV7-9 and TRBJ1-2, the complete variable domain reads DTGVSQNPRHKITKRGQNVTFRCDPISEHNRLYWYRQTLGQGPEFLTYFQNEAQLEKSRLLSDRFSAERPKGSFSTLEIQRTEQGDSAMYLCASSMDSFYGYTFGSGTRLTVV.

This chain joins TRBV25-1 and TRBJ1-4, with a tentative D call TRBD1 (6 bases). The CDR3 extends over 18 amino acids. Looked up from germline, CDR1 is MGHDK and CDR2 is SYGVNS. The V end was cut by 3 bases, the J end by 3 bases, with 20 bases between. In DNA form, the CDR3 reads TGTGCCAGCAGTGATCTCGCCTTATCGGGGGCACCTAATGAAAAACTGTTTTTT. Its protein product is CASSDLALSGAPNEKLFF.